These T cell receptor beta chains were read from a single sample in a study of blood T cell repertoires in COVID-19. Sequenced by immunoSEQ multiplex PCR; TCRdb stores in-frame clones only, minus some. The sample has about 61,000 clones, around 86% seen once. Specimen: peripheral blood. Every receptor here comes from a human donor in a cohort sampled during active COVID-19. CDR3s include the opening cysteine and the closing phenylalanine or tryptophan. D genes are given only for firm matches. Not every row has a clone size; where given, it reads once, few, many or a size class.

size	V	D	J	length	DNA	CDR3
-	TRBV6-6	-	TRBJ1-5	18	TGTGCCAGCAGTCCAAGACAGGAGTTCCTATATAGCAATCAGCCCCAGCATTTT	CASSPRQEFLYSNQPQHF
-	TRBV30	-	TRBJ1-2	13	TGTGCCTGGAGTGTAGGGGTCAGCTATGGCTACACCTTC	CAWSVGVSYGYTF
few	TRBV10-2	TRBD1	TRBJ2-3	16	TGCGCCAGCAGGATGAACACAGGGGGGAAGACAGATACGCAGTATTTT	CASRMNTGGKTDTQYF
-	TRBV12-3/TRBV12-4	-	TRBJ2-7	13	TGTGCCAGCAGTAACAGGGTTAGGGACGAGCAGTACTTC	CASSNRVRDEQYF
-	TRBV5-4	TRBD1	TRBJ2-6	18	TGTGCCAGCAGCTCCTTGGACAGGGTTGGCTCTGGGGCCAACGTCCTGACTTTC	CASSSLDRVGSGANVLTF
-	TRBV28	-	TRBJ1-4	14	TGTGCCAGCAGTTTAAAGGGGTTTAATGAAAAACTGTTTTTT	CASSLKGFNEKLFF
once	TRBV12-3/TRBV12-4	-	TRBJ1-1	13	TGTGCCAGCAAGGGGGTCGGAAACACTGAAGCTTTCTTT	CASKGVGNTEAFF
-	TRBV19	TRBD1	TRBJ1-5	18	TGTGCCAGTAGTATCCCCCGGGACAGAAGAAACCTGGTCCAGCCCCAGCATTTT	CASSIPRDRRNLVQPQHF
-	TRBV15	TRBD2	TRBJ2-3	17	TGTGCCACCAGCAGTGGTCGAAACAGCGGGAGCGGAGATACGCAGTATTTT	CATSSGRNSGSGDTQYF
-	TRBV5-1	-	TRBJ2-5	14	TGCGCCAGCAGCTTGGCCGCGGGAAAAGAGACCCAGTACTTC	CASSLAAGKETQYF
once	TRBV27	-	TRBJ2-1	17	TGTGCCAGCAGTTTGAGGGTGAGACTAGGAGGGTTCAATGAGCAGTTCTTC	CASSLRVRLGGFNEQFF
-	TRBV29-1	TRBD2	TRBJ2-3	14	TGCAGCGTCGCCGGGACTAGCAGCACAGATACGCAGTATTTT	CSVAGTSSTDTQYF
-	TRBV7-2	-	TRBJ1-2	15	TGTGCCAGCAGCTTAGCGGCGGGAGGGGTTGGAGGCTACACCTTC	CASSLAAGGVGGYTF
-	TRBV4-2	-	TRBJ1-2	13	TGTGCCAGCAGCCCGGGTGTCGGTGGGGGCTACACCTTC	CASSPGVGGGYTF
once	TRBV19	TRBD1	TRBJ1-2	15	TGTGCCAGCAAAAAAACCGGGACAGGGGACTATGGCTACACCTTC	CASKKTGTGDYGYTF
once	TRBV19	TRBD1	TRBJ2-2	14	TGTGCCAGTAGTGACAGGGGGCTCGTCGGGGAGCTGTTTTTT	CASSDRGLVGELFF
-	TRBV6-2/TRBV6-3	-	TRBJ2-3	12	TGTGCCAGCAGTTGGACTGCAGATACGCAGTATTTT	CASSWTADTQYF
-	TRBV7-6	TRBD2	TRBJ2-1	16	TGTGCCAGCAGCTACGGTGGGGGGAGGGCCTACAATGAGCAGTTCTTC	CASSYGGGRAYNEQFF
-	TRBV28	-	TRBJ1-5	15	TGTGCCAGCAGCCCCAATCGGTTTTGGAATCAGCCCCAGCATTTT	CASSPNRFWNQPQHF
-	TRBV5-6	TRBD2	TRBJ2-1	12	TGTGCCAGCAGCTTAGGGGAGGGTGAGCAGTTCTTC	CASSLGEGEQFF
-	TRBV12-5	TRBD1	TRBJ1-5	21	TGTGCTAGTGGTTTGGGTTTAAAAAATACAGGGGCGCGGTTTGACAATCAGCCCCAGCATTTT	CASGLGLKNTGARFDNQPQHF
-	TRBV11-1	-	TRBJ1-2	14	TGTGCCAGCAGCTTAGGTTCCCAGAACTATGGCTACACCTTC	CASSLGSQNYGYTF
-	TRBV18	TRBD2	TRBJ2-7	17	TGTGCCAGCTCACCTAAAAGCCCCGGGACTAGCGGCTACGAGCAGTACTTC	CASSPKSPGTSGYEQYF
-	TRBV7-2	TRBD2	TRBJ2-7	15	TGTGCCAGCAGCACGGGACTAGCGGGACCCTACGAGCAGTACTTC	CASSTGLAGPYEQYF
-	TRBV9	-	TRBJ2-1	15	TGTGCCAGCAGCTTCCGGGGGGCCGGTTACAATGAGCAGTTCTTC	CASSFRGAGYNEQFF
-	TRBV10-3	-	TRBJ2-1	14	TGTGCCATCAGTGATACCGGGGTCGGCAATGAGCAGTTCTTC	CAISDTGVGNEQFF
-	TRBV28	TRBD1	TRBJ1-5	15	TGTGCCAGCCGCAATTTAGGGCAGGGGGGTCAGCCCCAGCATTTT	CASRNLGQGGQPQHF
-	TRBV10-3	-	TRBJ1-1	13	TGTGCCATCAGTGCCGGGGTGAACACTGAAGCTTTCTTT	CAISAGVNTEAFF
-	TRBV6-2/TRBV6-3	-	TRBJ1-5	15	TGTGCCAGCAGCCTGGGTCCTACAGGGAATCAGCCCCAGCATTTT	CASSLGPTGNQPQHF
-	TRBV27	TRBD1	TRBJ2-1	15	TGTGCCAGCAGCCTCCCTGGGACAGGGGGCAATGAGCAGTTCTTC	CASSLPGTGGNEQFF
once	TRBV7-9	-	TRBJ2-1	14	TGTGCCAGCAGCTTAGTGGAGATCGGCAATGAGCAGTTCTTC	CASSLVEIGNEQFF
-	TRBV6-6	-	TRBJ2-3	15	TGTGCCAGCAGTTTAGGTCCAGACCGTGACAATACGCAGTATTTT	CASSLGPDRDNTQYF
-	TRBV25-1	TRBD2	TRBJ2-7	14	TGTGCCAGCAGTGTGGCGGGAGGGCCGAGCGAGCAGTACTTC	CASSVAGGPSEQYF
few	TRBV5-1	TRBD2	TRBJ2-7	14	TGCGCCAGCAGCTTGACCAGACTAGCTGGTGAGCAGTACTTC	CASSLTRLAGEQYF
-	TRBV27	-	TRBJ2-7	15	TGTGCCAGCAGCCAGCAGGCGGGCTTCTCCTACGAGCAGTACTTC	CASSQQAGFSYEQYF
-	TRBV19	TRBD1	TRBJ2-1	14	TGTGCCAGTACGAAGGGGGCACCCTACAATGAGCAGTTCTTC	CASTKGAPYNEQFF
-	TRBV5-4	-	TRBJ2-3	16	TGTGCCAGCAGCTTGGCCGACAGGGGAGGGGGGGATACGCAGTATTTT	CASSLADRGGGDTQYF